The 9 T cell receptor beta chains given below trace back to one sample, sequenced in a study of blood T cell repertoires in COVID-19. Some clones are missing from TCRdb's copy, which holds only in-frame ones; the method was immunoSEQ multiplex PCR. Among about 200,000 clones listed, less than 90% were seen once. The material sequenced was peripheral blood. Receptor source: a woman between 65 and 79 years old with acute or convalescent COVID-19.

This chain links TRBV19 with TRBJ2-7; 7 bases map to TRBD1. V trimming: 4 bases; J trimming: 1 base; junction bases outside the gene matches: 1. Germline lookup yields CDR1 LNHDA and CDR2 SQIVND (reference sequence). There are 13 residues in the CDR3. CDR3 bases: TGTGCCAGTAGTAGGGGACAGTCCTACGAGCAGTACTTC. The encoded protein is CASSRGQSYEQYF.

The chain combines TRBV19 with TRBJ2-7, with TRBD2 as a possible D gene (5 bases). Trimming took 5 bases from V and 2 from J, leaving 16 bases between them. CDR3 length: 15 amino acids. Germline V gene sequence: CDR1 LNHDA, CDR2 SQIVND (reference sequence). CDR3 DNA: TGTGCCAGTAGTGCCAAGAATCCCGGGACCTACGAGCAGTACTTC. Translating it yields CASSAKNPGTYEQYF.

The V gene is TRBV12-5, the J gene TRBJ1-2; 12 nucleotides match TRBD1. This CDR3 comprises 16 residues. With V trimmed by 4 bases and J by 6 bases, 9 bases remained unmatched. CDR1 is LGHNT, CDR2 FRNRAP, per germline. CDR3 bases: TGTGCTAGTGGTTACGGGACAGGGGGCGGACTTGATGGCTACACCTTC. Encoded protein: CASGYGTGGGLDGYTF.

This rearrangement joins TRBV13 to TRBJ2-1, with a tentative D call TRBD2 (5 bases). The germline V gene encodes CDR1 PRHDT and CDR2 FYEKMQ (reference sequence). CDR3 length equals 17 residues. Trimming took 0 bases from V and 1 from J, leaving 13 bases between them. CDR3 amino acids: CASSLGHGRRSYNEQFF. The CDR3 coding sequence is TGTGCCAGCAGCTTAGGCCACGGGCGGAGGTCCTACAATGAGCAGTTCTTC.

The chain joins TRBV6-5 to TRBJ1-2; TRBD1 might be the D (6 bases). CDR1 and CDR2 from the germline V gene are MNHEY and SVGAGI. V lost 2 bases and J lost 3, with 10 bases in between. The CDR3 extends over 14 amino acids. The CDR3: CASSYTSGDYGYTF. CDR3 DNA: TGTGCCAGCAGTTACACCTCAGGGGACTATGGCTACACCTTC.

The chain is built from TRBV5-1 and TRBJ2-1, with 11 bases matching TRBD2. The CDR3 has 14 residues. The germline CDR1 and CDR2 sequences are SGHRS and YFSETQ. The J segment lost 15 bases and the V segment lost 4 bases, leaving 12 bases of the junction unmatched. The CDR3 DNA reads as TGCGCCAGCAGCCTGGGGCTAGCGGGGGGAAATCGGTTCTTC. As protein: CASSLGLAGGNRFF.

Only one count was recorded for this clone. The genes are TRBV5-1 and TRBJ2-1; no clear D. CDR1 and CDR2 (germline): SGHRS, YFSETQ. The length of the CDR3 is 12 residues. Trimming left V 5 bases short and J 10 bases short, with 13 bases between. In DNA, the CDR3 is TGCGCCAGCAGTCCCCCCAGTCCCGAGCAGTTCTTC. Protein product: CASSPPSPEQFF.

This chain links TRBV4-1 with TRBJ1-4; the D is unclear. Trimming took off 0 bases at V and 5 bases at J, with 10 bases between the two ends. CDR3 length equals 15 residues. From germline, CDR1 is MGHRA and CDR2 YSYEKL. DNA of the CDR3: TGCGCCAGCAGCCAAGATCAGGCTGAGAATGAAAAACTGTTTTTT. This codes for CASSQDQAENEKLFF.

The chain couples TRBV5-6 to TRBJ1-1, with a possible D match to TRBD1 (6 bases). V shed 4 bases and J shed 3 bases, with 10 bases lying between them. The CDR3 extends over 13 amino acids. CDR1 is SGHDT, CDR2 YYEEEE, per germline. CDR3 in amino acids: CASSAYRDTEAFF. The CDR3 DNA reads as TGTGCCAGCAGCGCATACAGGGACACTGAAGCTTTCTTT.